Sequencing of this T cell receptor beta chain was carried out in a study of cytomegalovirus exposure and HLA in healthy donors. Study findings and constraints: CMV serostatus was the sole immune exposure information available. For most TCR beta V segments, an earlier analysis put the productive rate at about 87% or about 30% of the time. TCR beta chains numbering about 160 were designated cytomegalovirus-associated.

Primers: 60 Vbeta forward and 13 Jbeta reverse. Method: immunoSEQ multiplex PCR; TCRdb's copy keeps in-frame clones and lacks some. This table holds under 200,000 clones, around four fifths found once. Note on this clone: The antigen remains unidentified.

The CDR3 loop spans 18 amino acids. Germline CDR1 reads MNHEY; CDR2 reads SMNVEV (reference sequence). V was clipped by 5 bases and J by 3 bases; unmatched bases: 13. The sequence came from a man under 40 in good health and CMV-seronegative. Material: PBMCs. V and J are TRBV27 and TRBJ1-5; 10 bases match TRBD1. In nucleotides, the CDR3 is TGTGCCAGCAGTAAAGGGACAGGGGCCGCGACCATCAATCAGCCCCAGCATTTT. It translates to CASSKGTGAATINQPQHF.